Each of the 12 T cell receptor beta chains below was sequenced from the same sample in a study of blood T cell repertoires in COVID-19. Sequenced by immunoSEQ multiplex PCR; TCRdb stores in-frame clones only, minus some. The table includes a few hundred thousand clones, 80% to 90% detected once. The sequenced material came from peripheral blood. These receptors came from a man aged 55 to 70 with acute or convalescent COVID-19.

CDR3 protein: CACGQATGELFF. The CDR3 DNA sequence: TGTGCCTGTGGACAGGCCACCGGGGAGCTGTTTTTT. This chain connects TRBV2 to TRBJ2-2; 7 bases align to TRBD1. The CDR3 extends over 12 amino acids. With 11 bases clipped from V and 4 bases from J, the junction kept 4 bases outside the gene matches. The germline CDR1 and CDR2 sequences are SNHLY and FYNNEI. Full variable domain (outside the CDR3, taken from reference TRBV2 and TRBJ2-2): EPEVTQTPSHQVTQMGQEVILRCVPISNHLYFYWYRQILGQKVEFLVSFYNNEISEKSEIFDDQFSVERPDGSNFTLKIRSTKLEDSAMYFCACGQATGELFFGEGSRLTVL.

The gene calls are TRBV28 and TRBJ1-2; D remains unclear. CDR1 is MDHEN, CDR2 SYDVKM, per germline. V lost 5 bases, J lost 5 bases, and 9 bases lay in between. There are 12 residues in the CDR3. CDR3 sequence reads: CASSLREYGYTF. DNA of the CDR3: TGTGCCAGCAGTCTCCGAGAGTATGGCTACACCTTC.

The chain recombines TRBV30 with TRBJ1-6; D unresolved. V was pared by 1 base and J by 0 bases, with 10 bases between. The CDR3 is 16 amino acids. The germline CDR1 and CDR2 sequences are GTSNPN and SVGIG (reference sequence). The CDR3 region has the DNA TGTGCCTGGAGTGGGCCGGGGAGCTCCTATAATTCACCCCTCCACTTT. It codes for CAWSGPGSSYNSPLHF.

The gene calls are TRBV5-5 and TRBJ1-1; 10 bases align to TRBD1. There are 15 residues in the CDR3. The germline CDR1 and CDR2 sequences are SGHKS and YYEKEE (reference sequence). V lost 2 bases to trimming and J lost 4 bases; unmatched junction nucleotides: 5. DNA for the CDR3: TGTGCCAGCAGCTTTGATTGGGACAGGGGCACTGAAGCTTTCTTT. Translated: CASSFDWDRGTEAFF.

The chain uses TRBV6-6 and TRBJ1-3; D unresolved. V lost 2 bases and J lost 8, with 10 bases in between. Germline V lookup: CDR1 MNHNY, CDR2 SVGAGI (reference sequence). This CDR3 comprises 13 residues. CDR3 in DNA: TGTGCCAGCAGTTACCCCTTAAATCACACCATATATTTT. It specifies CASSYPLNHTIYF.

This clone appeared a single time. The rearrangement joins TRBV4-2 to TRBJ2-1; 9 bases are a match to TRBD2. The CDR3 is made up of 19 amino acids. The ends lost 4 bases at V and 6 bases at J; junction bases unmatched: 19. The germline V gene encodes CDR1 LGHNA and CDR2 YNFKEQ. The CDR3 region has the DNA TGTGCCAGCAGCCGGGCCATGGGAGGAGCGGGGGGTGTGGGCAATGAGCAGTTCTTC. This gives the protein CASSRAMGGAGGVGNEQFF.

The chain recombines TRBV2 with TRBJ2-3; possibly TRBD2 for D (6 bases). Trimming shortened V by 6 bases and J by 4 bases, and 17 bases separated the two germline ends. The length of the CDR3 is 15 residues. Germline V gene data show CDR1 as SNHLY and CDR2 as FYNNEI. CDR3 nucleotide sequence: TGTGCCAGCAGGCCCTGGGGGGAGTGGGCAGATACGCAGTATTTT. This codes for CASRPWGEWADTQYF. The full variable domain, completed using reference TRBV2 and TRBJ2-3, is EPEVTQTPSHQVTQMGQEVILRCVPISNHLYFYWYRQILGQKVEFLVSFYNNEISEKSEIFDDQFSVERPDGSNFTLKIRSTKLEDSAMYFCASRPWGEWADTQYFGPGTRLTVL.

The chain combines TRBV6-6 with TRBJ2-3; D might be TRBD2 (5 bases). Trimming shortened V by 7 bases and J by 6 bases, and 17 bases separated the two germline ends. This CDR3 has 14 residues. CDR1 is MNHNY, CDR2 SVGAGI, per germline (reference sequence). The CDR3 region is CASTPDRLSDTQYF. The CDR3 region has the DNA TGTGCCAGCACTCCTGACCGACTATCTGATACGCAGTATTTT.

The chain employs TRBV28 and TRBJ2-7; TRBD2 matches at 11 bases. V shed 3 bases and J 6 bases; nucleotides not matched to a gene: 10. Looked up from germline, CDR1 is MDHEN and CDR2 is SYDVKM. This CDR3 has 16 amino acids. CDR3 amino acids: CASSLTSGAGWGEQYF. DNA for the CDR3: TGTGCCAGCAGTTTGACTAGCGGGGCAGGGTGGGGCGAGCAGTACTTC.

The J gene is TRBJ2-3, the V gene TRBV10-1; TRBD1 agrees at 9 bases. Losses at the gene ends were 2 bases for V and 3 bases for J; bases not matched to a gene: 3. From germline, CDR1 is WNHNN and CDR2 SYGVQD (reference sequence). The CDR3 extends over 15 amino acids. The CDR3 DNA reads TGCGCCAGCAGTGAGACGGGACAGGGTACAGATACGCAGTATTTT. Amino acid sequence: CASSETGQGTDTQYF.

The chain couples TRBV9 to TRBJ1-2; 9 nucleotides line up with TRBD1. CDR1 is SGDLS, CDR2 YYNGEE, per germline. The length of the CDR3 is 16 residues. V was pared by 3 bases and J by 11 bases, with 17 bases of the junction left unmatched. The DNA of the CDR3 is TGTGCCAGCAGCGCCACAGGGGGCAATCGGGGTTCTCAATACACCTTC. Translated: CASSATGGNRGSQYTF.

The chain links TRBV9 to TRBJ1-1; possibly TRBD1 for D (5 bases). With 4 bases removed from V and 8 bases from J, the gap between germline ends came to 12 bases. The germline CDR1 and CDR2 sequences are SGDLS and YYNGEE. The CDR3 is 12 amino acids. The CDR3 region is CASSPGQGEAFF. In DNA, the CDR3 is TGTGCCAGCAGCCCCGGTCAGGGCGAAGCTTTCTTT. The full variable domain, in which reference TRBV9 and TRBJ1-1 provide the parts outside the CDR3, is DSGVTQTPKHLITATGQRVTLRCSPRSGDLSVYWYQQSLDQGLQFLIQYYNGEERAKGNILERFSAQQFPDLHSELNLSSLELGDSALYFCASSPGQGEAFFGQGTRLTVV.